The 16 T cell receptor beta chains below all came from one sample that was sequenced in a study of T cell responses to AZD1222 COVID-19 vaccine. Method: immunoSEQ multiplex PCR; TCRdb's copy keeps in-frame clones and lacks some. This repertoire shows around 160,000 clones, 94% found once; its top ten account for about 0.64%. This material consisted of peripheral blood, taken on day 0 of AZD1222 vaccination. These receptors all stem from an adult in good health.

The chain uses TRBV27 and TRBJ2-1, with a weak D call TRBD2 (5 bases). V was trimmed by 4 bases and J by 0 bases, leaving 16 bases between them. From germline, CDR1 is MNHEY and CDR2 SMNVEV (reference sequence). This CDR3 region has 17 residues. The CDR3 sequence: CASSSPRVLSSYNEQFF. CDR3 in DNA: TGTGCCAGCAGTTCTCCGAGGGTTTTGAGCTCCTACAATGAGCAGTTCTTC.

This clone was seen a single time. J is TRBJ1-1 and V is TRBV7-2; the match to TRBD1 covers 9 bases. The CDR3 extends over 15 amino acids. From germline, CDR1 is SGHTA and CDR2 FQGNSA. J was trimmed by 1 base and V by 5 bases; bases with no gene match: 5. The CDR3 loop reads CASSLQDRGNTEAFF. For the CDR3, the DNA is TGTGCCAGCAGCCTCCAGGACAGGGGGAACACTGAAGCTTTCTTT.

The V gene is TRBV6-5, the J gene TRBJ2-2, with TRBD1 identical over 10 bases. This CDR3 has 14 residues. V lost 5 bases and J lost 8; bases outside the gene matches: 5. Germline CDR1 reads MNHEY; CDR2 reads SVGAGI. The DNA for the CDR3 is TGTGCCAGCAGTCATGACAGGGGGCTGGGGGAGCTGTTTTTT. Its translation is CASSHDRGLGELFF.

The rearrangement uses TRBV10-1 and TRBJ2-1; D ambiguous. The CDR3 length is 15 residues. Looked up from germline, CDR1 is WNHNN and CDR2 is SYGVQD (reference sequence). The ends were cut back, 5 bases at V and 4 bases at J, with 15 bases in the middle. The CDR3, as DNA: TGCGCCAGCAGTCCCAGGTTAGAGCCTTACAATGAGCAGTTCTTC. Its protein is CASSPRLEPYNEQFF.

V is TRBV11-2 and J is TRBJ1-2, with a possible D match to TRBD1 (5 bases). Germline V CDR1 and CDR2: SGHAT, FQNNGV. This CDR3 spans 15 amino acids. The V end lost 7 bases, the J end lost 6 bases, and 21 bases lay between the germline ends. CDR3 amino acids: CASTQTRGGSDGYTF. Here the CDR3 DNA reads TGTGCCAGCACCCAAACTCGGGGGGGGAGTGATGGCTACACCTTC.

V is TRBV5-5 and J is TRBJ2-7, with D maybe TRBD2 (5 bases). Trimming removed 3 bases at V and 5 bases at J, with 18 bases between. CDR1 SGHKS and CDR2 YYEKEE come from the germline V gene (reference sequence). This CDR3 spans 15 amino acids. The CDR3 sequence: CASSYRTGRYHEQYF. CDR3 in DNA: TGTGCCAGCAGCTATAGGACTGGGCGATATCACGAGCAGTACTTC.

The chain uses TRBV5-1 and TRBJ2-7; D uncertain. The germline gives CDR1 SGHRS, CDR2 YFSETQ. V dropped 0 bases and J dropped 5 bases, with 9 bases sitting between them. CDR3 length equals 13 residues. The CDR3 is CASSLEGSHEQYF. DNA of the CDR3: TGCGCCAGCAGCTTGGAAGGGTCCCACGAGCAGTACTTC.

This rearrangement joins TRBV7-9 to TRBJ1-2; perhaps TRBD1 as D (5 bases). CDR1 and CDR2 from the germline V gene are SEHNR and FQNEAQ (reference sequence). The germline V and J ends were trimmed by 11 bases and 4 bases, with 17 bases remaining between them. This CDR3 is built from 13 residues. CDR3 sequence reads: CAQGRDVSYGYTF. The DNA of the CDR3 is TGTGCCCAAGGAAGGGACGTCTCCTATGGCTACACCTTC.

The V and J genes are TRBV12-5 and TRBJ2-7; D unclear. The CDR3 covers 14 residues. In germline, CDR1 is LGHNT, CDR2 FRNRAP. The CDR3 sequence: CAPPQKYHTYEQYF. CDR3 coding DNA: TGTGCCCCCCCCCAGAAATATCATACCTACGAGCAGTACTTC.

A single count supports this clone. The J gene is TRBJ1-4, the V gene TRBV15, with D maybe TRBD1 (5 bases). Trimming took 0 bases from V and 3 from J, leaving 17 bases between them. The germline CDR1 and CDR2 sequences are LNHNV and YYDKDF (reference sequence). CDR3 size: 18 residues. The CDR3 nucleotides read TGTGCCACCAGCAGAGATCGGGGAGGGGTCGGGTCTAATGAAAAACTGTTTTTT. Translated, it gives CATSRDRGGVGSNEKLFF. The full variable domain, rest sourced from reference TRBV15 and TRBJ1-4, is DAMVIQNPRYQVTQFGKPVTLSCSQTLNHNVMYWYQQKSSQAPKLLFHYYDKDFNNEADTPDNFQSRRPNTSFCFLDIRSPGLGDTAMYLCATSRDRGGVGSNEKLFFGSGTQLSVL.

The chain joins TRBV19 to TRBJ1-1; D is unresolved. V lost 5 bases to trimming and J lost 0 bases, with 4 bases between them. Germline CDR1 LNHDA, CDR2 SQIVND (reference sequence). The CDR3 is 12 residues long. CDR3 in amino acids: CASSGLNTEAFF. In DNA, the CDR3 is TGTGCCAGTAGTGGTCTGAACACTGAAGCTTTCTTT. Looking up the rest from reference TRBV19 and TRBJ1-1 gives the full variable domain: DGGITQSPKYLFRKEGQNVTLSCEQNLNHDAMYWYRQDPGQGLRLIYYSQIVNDFQKGDIAEGYSVSREKKESFPLTVTSAQKNPTAFYLCASSGLNTEAFFGQGTRLTVV.

The gene calls are TRBV27 and TRBJ1-1, with D maybe TRBD1 (5 bases). The ends were cut back, 6 bases at V and 0 bases at J, with 11 bases in the middle. Germline CDR1 MNHEY, CDR2 SMNVEV (reference sequence). This CDR3 comprises 14 residues. This chain's CDR3 is CASRLQGLNTEAFF. CDR3 DNA: TGTGCCAGCAGGTTGCAGGGACTGAACACTGAAGCTTTCTTT.

The chain carries TRBV7-3 and TRBJ2-7, with 8 nucleotides matching TRBD2. Looked up from germline, CDR1 is SGHTA and CDR2 is FQGTGA. This CDR3 is 13 amino acids long. Trimming took 5 bases from V and 5 from J; bases not matched to a gene: 5. This CDR3 reads CASSPGTSHEQYF. The CDR3 nucleotides read TGTGCCAGCAGCCCCGGGACTAGTCACGAGCAGTACTTC. The variable domain in full, with the rest retrieved from reference TRBV7-3 and TRBJ2-7, is GAGVSQTPSNKVTEKGKYVELRCDPISGHTALYWYRQSLGQGPEFLIYFQGTGAADDSGLPNDRFFAVRPEGSVSTLKIQRTERGDSAVYLCASSPGTSHEQYFGPGTRLTVT.

The chain employs TRBV5-4 and TRBJ2-5; a possible D gene is TRBD2 (5 bases). This CDR3 has 15 amino acids. V lost 5 bases, J lost 7 bases, and 21 bases lay in between. Germline V CDR1 and CDR2: SGHNT, YYREEE (reference sequence). The CDR3 DNA reads as TGTGCCAGCAGTGAGAGAATTGGGGAGTCGGGGACCCAGTACTTC. It codes for CASSERIGESGTQYF.

The V gene is TRBV2, the J gene TRBJ1-2; D unclear. The germline CDR1 and CDR2 sequences are SNHLY and FYNNEI. CDR3 length: 12 amino acids. V dropped 4 bases and J dropped 4 bases, with 7 bases sitting between them. CDR3 residues: CASSVEPYGYTF. For the CDR3, the DNA is TGTGCCAGCAGTGTGGAACCCTATGGCTACACCTTC. The whole variable domain, filled in from reference TRBV2 and TRBJ1-2, reads EPEVTQTPSHQVTQMGQEVILRCVPISNHLYFYWYRQILGQKVEFLVSFYNNEISEKSEIFDDQFSVERPDGSNFTLKIRSTKLEDSAMYFCASSVEPYGYTFGSGTRLTVV.

The rearrangement uses TRBV5-4 and TRBJ1-1, with D maybe TRBD1 (5 bases). Germline lookup yields CDR1 SGHNT and CDR2 YYREEE (reference sequence). V was shortened by 4 bases and J by 8 bases, with 15 bases between the two germline ends. This CDR3 comprises 13 residues. The CDR3 loop is CASSGVGVREAFF. Written as DNA, the CDR3 is TGTGCCAGCAGCGGGGTGGGGGTCAGGGAAGCTTTCTTT.